Below, one T cell receptor (beta chain) is given with its context. The antigen it binds to is not known. Base quality data are lacking; no much larger clone is found one base away. The CDR3, cysteine through phenylalanine, is 16 amino acids long. The only DNA kept is the CDR3, 48 bases in frame from the first base. Per the germline V gene (reference sequence), LNHDA is the CDR1 and SQIVND is the CDR2. V is cut back by 6 bases and J by 4 bases, with 9 bases in the junction unmatched. The sample belongs to a study of cytomegalovirus exposure and HLA in healthy donors (dated by TCRdb to about 2017). About the study as a whole: An earlier analysis of some 550 of the donors reported about 290 Gb of sequence data and approximately 110 million unique TCR beta sequences from roughly 180 million T cells. An early release covering more than 500 HLA-typed donors comprised approximately 290 gigabases of sequencing data and tens of millions of unique TCR sequences. Among the approximately 400 genotyped donors, around 79% belonged to the genetic ancestry cluster associated with self-reported Caucasian donors. The aim of the study was to test whether cataloging public T cell receptors could identify signatures of past pathogen exposure. Using immunosequencing, the study profiled T cell repertoires from 666 subjects and related those repertoires to cytomegalovirus serostatus. Along with the roughly 700-subject first cohort, a separate validation cohort of 120 different subjects was used. To predict cytomegalovirus infection status, the study combined high-throughput TCR immunosequencing, statistical association of individual TCRs with disease status, and machine learning. A later analysis re-examined previously published TCR beta repertoires from just over 650 donors and added high-resolution HLA genotyping to investigate patterns of TCR occurrence. In the later analysis, no new phenotypic data were used to find candidate immune exposures; instead, reliance was placed on TCR beta sequences and their occurrence across donors. To decide whether each TCR beta V gene segment behaved as functional or pseudogenic, an earlier analysis of nearly 600 of the donors relied on high-throughput TCR beta sequencing. Donor age, sex, ethnicity and CMV serostatus were compiled together with the repertoire data. A later genetic analysis took genome-wide SNP genotypes for about three fifths of the roughly 700 donors and used that subset as a discovery cohort. All discovery cohort repertoires had been generated on a single sequencing platform. Class I and class II HLA loci were covered by the typing at four-digit resolution. Typing coverage varied by locus: roughly 629-630 donors for A, B, C, DRB1 and DQB1; approximately 500 for DQA1; some 610 for DPA1; approximately 470 for DPB1. Four to six DR-DQ haplotypes were handled as single units for association and clustering, since linkage in the cohort was strong. Among some 400 genotyped donors of the cohort, an average of roughly 230,000 unique TCR beta nucleotide sequences was sequenced per donor, of which roughly 18% were non-productive. Summary of the overall study and its limitations: The authors suggested that the approach could potentially be generalized to other disease states and immunological phenotypes. Broadly in line with IMGT annotations, most TCR beta V segments showed up in productive rearrangements about 87% or about 30% of the time in an earlier analysis of around 550 of the donors. Because some donors lacked HLA typing at each locus, the association tests relied only on the typed subset. A total of 150 to 200 TCR beta chains were listed by the study as associated with cytomegalovirus. Linkage disequilibrium might explain the correlated functional status among segregating V segments, but an unknown experimental factor could not be ruled out. The cohort was sequenced for TCR beta chains only, and without alpha or paired-chain data the features that could be detected were limited. When HLA alleles, especially DR and DQ, strongly co-occurred, TCR associations were difficult to assign to individual alleles. Cytomegalovirus status was reported to be diagnosed by the classifier with high specificity and sensitivity in both the original and validation cohorts. A few of the identified cytomegalovirus-associated TCR beta chains were confirmed in vitro to be specific for cytomegalovirus antigens. Fewer than 20 rarely observed V segments, including chromosome 9 orphons, were excluded from the earlier analysis of approximately 500 of the donors because counts were too low. While some public TCRs were present in many individuals, most TCR sequences turned up only very rarely across donors. In a later genetic analysis, a missense DCLRE1C variant was associated with V-gene and J-gene trimming of TCR beta chains, and the association was replicated in an independent cohort. A cluster of highly shared sequence variants was judged likely to represent a technical artifact of the sequencing pipeline. A later analysis found that most CMV-associated TCR beta chains appeared HLA-restricted, with HLA associations seemingly driven largely by CMV exposure. A later analysis found that TCR association rates varied across HLA loci, with DRB1 alleles showing the most associated TCRs and HLA-C alleles the fewest. Because the 87-base-pair reads could not distinguish some IMGT-functional V segments, including TRBV6-2 and TRBV6-3, those segments were excluded. Compared with equally common non-associated chains, HLA-associated TCR beta chains in a later analysis were more clonally expanded and had lower generation probabilities. A further reported finding was that TCR beta sequences accurately predicted the HLA-A and HLA-B alleles for most subjects in the first cohort. Presence/absence analyses assumed roughly uniform sequencing depth across donors, an assumption that may not hold. According to a later genetic analysis, donors in an Asian-associated ancestry cluster had fewer N-insertions in productive TCRs than the roughly 700-donor mean. According to a later analysis, parvovirus B19, influenza, CMV and Epstein-Barr virus appeared linked to several top co-occurrence clusters. In a later analysis, around 17,000 TCR beta sequences were associated with specific HLA alleles at a false discovery rate of 0.05. For the cohort, immune exposure information was limited to CMV serostatus.

In total, just over 650 healthy bone marrow donors made up the cohort. All cohort members were sampled while nominally healthy, although unrecorded immune exposures were likely present. The donor tested CMV seronegative, placing the donor among the 350 or so seronegative members of the cohort. A peripheral blood sample was collected from each donor, and TCR beta sequencing was performed on peripheral blood mononuclear cells. The Qiagen DNeasy Blood Extraction Kit was used to extract genomic DNA from the blood cell samples. The library was built by means of the immunoSEQ multiplex PCR assay. For the multiplex PCR, a mixture combining 60 forward primers for TCR Vbeta segments and 13 reverse primers for TCR Jbeta segments was used. A multiplex PCR assay on genomic DNA amplified the CDR3 region of rearranged TCR beta genes. Amplified TCR beta libraries were sequenced as 87-base-pair reads on the Illumina HiSeq System. Under the source paper's analysis protocol: A later analysis tallied 75 million to 85 million unique TCR beta chains across the roughly 610 repertoires, and around 10 million of those chains were shared by two or more donors. Raw reads were error-corrected and collapsed into unique sequences by a nearest-neighbor algorithm in which closely related sequences were merged to remove PCR and sequencing errors. CDR3 sequences were aligned to IMGT reference sequences to assign V, D and J gene segments. Each retained sequence needed at least a six-nucleotide match to both a V gene segment and a J gene segment. A rearrangement was called productive if the CDR3 had no stop codons and remained in frame with V and J, and every other rearrangement was called non-productive. CDR3 was defined according to IMGT convention as the region running from the second conserved V-encoded cysteine to the conserved J-encoded phenylalanine. In an earlier analysis of around 570 of the donors, sequences lacking an unambiguous match to a single V gene segment were excluded. An earlier analysis of approximately 590 of the donors called V segments functional above 56.7% productive rearrangements and segregating when the between-donor standard deviation exceeded 5%. A statistical classification framework was developed to diagnose cytomegalovirus status using the catalog of TCR beta chain sequences. In a later analysis, V and J genes were assigned by comparing TCR nucleotide sequences against IMGT/GENE-DB human TR gene sequences. In a later analysis, CDR3 sequences and most-parsimonious VDJ recombination scenarios were assigned using the TCRdist pipeline. In a later analysis, every TCR beta chain was defined by the combination of its CDR3 amino acid sequence and its V-gene family, and reads without a unique V-gene family were dropped. In a later analysis, 450 to 600 highly shared, low-generation-probability nucleotide sequences were removed to address suspected cross-contamination and a sequencing artifact. In a later analysis, a clonal expansion index was calculated for each public chain from normalized within-repertoire ranks of inferred template counts. In a later analysis, generation probabilities were computed using a VDJ recombination model fitted to out-of-frame rearrangements, and the results were checked against IGoR. A later analysis scored TCR-TCR, TCR-HLA and TCR-CMV co-occurrence with hypergeometric tests, applying a repertoire-size bias correction to TCR pairs. A later analysis estimated false discovery rates by permuting HLA or CMV assignments 20 times. In a later analysis, co-occurring TCRs were grouped with DBSCAN, and TCRdist sequence similarity was added when clustering was performed within HLA-allele-positive subsets. Co-occurrence clustering excluded repertoires with fewer than 30,000 or more than 120,000 public chains, plus five with anomalous nucleotide sharing. TCRdb stores this immuneACCESS table with in-frame sequences only. Part of the clones is absent; in the studies checked, under half of the shortfall reflects unresolved V genes, and no reason is known for the rest. That table gives V, J and clone size, and the DNA gave D and trimming. The sample has about 160,000 clones on record, roughly 80% of them singletons. 1.5% to 2.5% of the sample belongs to the ten largest clones.

Sequenced: PBMCs. The TCR comes from a man in his late teens or twenties in good health and CMV-seronegative. The chain employs TRBV19 and TRBJ1-5, with 10 bases matching TRBD1. The CDR3 reads as follows: CASSTRDRGRNQPQHF. The nucleotide sequence reads TGTGCCAGTAGCACTCGGGACAGGGGAAGGAATCAGCCCCAGCATTTT. With the rest looked up from the reference TRBV19 and TRBJ1-5 genes rather than sequenced, the full variable domain is DGGITQSPKYLFRKEGQNVTLSCEQNLNHDAMYWYRQDPGQGLRLIYYSQIVNDFQKGDIAEGYSVSREKKESFPLTVTSAQKNPTAFYLCASSTRDRGRNQPQHFGDGTRLSIL.